These 8 T cell receptor beta chains were sequenced from one sample in a study of blood T cell repertoires in COVID-19. Measured with immunoSEQ multiplex PCR; TCRdb has only the in-frame clones, and not every one. The top ten hold 10% of the sample, which has 65,000 or so clones, 87% seen once. The sequenced sample was peripheral blood. These receptor sequences come from a human donor with acute or convalescent COVID-19. The donor label of this sample is uncertain.

The chain is built from TRBV5-4 and TRBJ1-2; 9 bases map to TRBD1. V lost 0 bases and J lost 7; bases outside the gene matches: 7. Germline loops: CDR1 SGHNT, CDR2 YYREEE (reference sequence). The CDR3 is 15 residues long. For the CDR3, the DNA is TGTGCCAGCAGCTTGGAGGGACAGGGATACGGTGGCTACACCTTC. Translated: CASSLEGQGYGGYTF.

The chain combines TRBV18 with TRBJ1-5, with 8 bases lining up with TRBD1. Germline trimming cut 3 bases from V and 6 bases from J; bases unmatched to any gene: 10. The germline CDR1 and CDR2 sequences are KGHSH and LQKENI. The length of the CDR3 is 16 residues. The CDR3 spells CASSPRTGSKSQPQHF. CDR3 in DNA: TGTGCCAGCTCACCCCGGACAGGGTCAAAAAGTCAGCCCCAGCATTTT. The whole variable domain, remainder taken from reference TRBV18 and TRBJ1-5, is NAGVMQNPRHLVRRRGQEARLRCSPMKGHSHVYWYRQLPEEGLKFMVYLQKENIIDESGMPKERFSAEFPKEGPSILRIQQVVRGDSAAYFCASSPRTGSKSQPQHFGDGTRLSIL.

The CDR3 DNA is TGTGCCAGCAGTGAAGCGAGGGGACTAGCGGGAGTGGCCCAGTACTTC. Encoded protein: CASSEARGLAGVAQYF. The J gene is TRBJ2-5, the V gene TRBV2; TRBD2 agrees at 14 bases. CDR1 is SNHLY, CDR2 FYNNEI, per germline. V trimming: 0 bases; J trimming: 9 bases; junction bases outside the gene matches: 6. This CDR3 contains 16 residues. Supplemented by reference TRBV2 and TRBJ2-5, the full variable domain reads EPEVTQTPSHQVTQMGQEVILRCVPISNHLYFYWYRQILGQKVEFLVSFYNNEISEKSEIFDDQFSVERPDGSNFTLKIRSTKLEDSAMYFCASSEARGLAGVAQYFGPGTRLLVL.

The J gene is TRBJ1-6, the V gene TRBV7-2; no reliable D call. The CDR3 extends over 13 amino acids. The V gene lost 3 bases and the J gene lost 7 bases, with 7 bases spanning the gap. Germline V gene lookup returns CDR1 SGHTA and CDR2 FQGNSA. In nucleotides, the CDR3 is TGTGCCAGCAGCTTTATCAGGAATTCACCCCTCCACTTT. Residues: CASSFIRNSPLHF.

This chain links TRBV9 with TRBJ2-2, with D perhaps matching TRBD2 (6 bases). The germline CDR1 and CDR2 sequences are SGDLS and YYNGEE. The CDR3 runs 16 residues. V dropped 0 bases and J dropped 4 bases, with 13 bases sitting between them. In nucleotides, the CDR3 is TGTGCCAGCAGCGTAGCTCTTAGGAGGGGCACCGGGGAGCTGTTTTTT. It is translated as CASSVALRRGTGELFF.

This sequence joins TRBV21-1 and TRBJ2-5; the table gives TRBD2 as D, unverified against the DNA. TRBV21-1 is assigned pseudogene status. There are 16 residues in the CDR3. CDR3 amino acids: CASSYWREGRGETQYF. The CDR3, as DNA: TGTGCCAGCAGCTACTGGCGGGAGGGGCGGGGAGAGACCCAGTACTTC.

The V call is TRBV18, the J call TRBJ1-2; D call uncertain. This CDR3 contains 16 residues. V lost 4 bases and J 3 bases, leaving 18 bases between the germline ends. Germline-derived CDR1 and CDR2 are KGHSH and LQKENI. The CDR3 sequence: CASSHDLYLPDYGYTF. The CDR3 DNA sequence: TGTGCCAGCTCACACGACTTGTACCTCCCCGACTATGGCTACACCTTC.

The V call is TRBV28, the J call TRBJ1-6, with unresolved D. Per the germline V gene, CDR1 is MDHEN and CDR2 is SYDVKM. The V and J ends lost 6 bases and 6 bases respectively, with 18 bases between them. The CDR3 is made up of 16 amino acids. CDR3 sequence: CASSQHTTMGNSPLHF. CDR3 sequence (DNA): TGTGCCAGCAGCCAACACACTACTATGGGTAATTCACCCCTCCACTTT.